A selection of T cell receptor beta chains follows, all from one sample in a study of beta chain features in type 1 diabetes. Data came from immunoSEQ multiplex PCR; TCRdb stores just in-frame clones and leaves some out. This table holds roughly 250,000 clones, 9.6% found once. The specimen was naive CD4+ T cells from blood. These receptor sequences come from a woman younger than 30 in good health. Both conserved end residues are part of each CDR3. Clone size is stated in some rows and not others, as once, few, many or a class when expanded.

TRBV5-1	TRBJ2-7	few	15	CASSLTTGGPYEQYF
TRBV6-1	TRBJ1-2	-	13	CASSHRDREGYTF
TRBV30	TRBJ1-1	-	14	CAWSGRALEAEAFF
TRBV15	TRBJ1-5	-	18	CATSRGPGQGNSNQPQHF
TRBV5-1	TRBJ2-2	-	16	CASSLMGLMIAGELFF
TRBV5-1	TRBJ2-7	few	14	CASSLAGTGNEQYF
TRBV19	TRBJ1-2	few	14	CASIRTGAGYGYTF
TRBV18	TRBJ1-1	-	16	CASSSGTGGMNTEAFF
TRBV18	TRBJ1-1	few	13	CASSQFGNTEAFF
TRBV5-4	TRBJ2-7	-	15	CASSAPQGTEDEQYF
TRBV5-4	TRBJ2-1	few	15	CASSPRTGVKNEQFF
TRBV5-5	TRBJ2-4	few	15	CASSQGLAGINIQYF
TRBV9	TRBJ2-3	once	13	CASSPRVTDTQYF
TRBV7-2	TRBJ1-2	few	14	CASSLELGKNGYTF
TRBV2	TRBJ1-5	-	15	CASMIGQGSNQPQHF
TRBV19	TRBJ2-1	few	18	CASSMKMGLAGRVNEQFF
TRBV6-5	TRBJ1-5	few	14	CASSYGAGNQPQHF
TRBV2	TRBJ2-3	few	13	CASSDRAGDTQYF
TRBV19	TRBJ2-1	few	15	CASSTSGSGYNEQFF
TRBV10-3	TRBJ1-2	few	14	CAISVTGGSDGYTF
TRBV9	-	few	14	CASSVTGGSYEQYF
TRBV5-1	TRBJ2-1	-	15	CASSLGGMPNNEQFF
TRBV27	TRBJ1-2	few	15	CASSFGGQDNYGYTF
TRBV30	TRBJ2-5	-	15	CAWNGGRGLRKTQYF
TRBV7-2	TRBJ2-3	-	14	CASSLVQGIDTQYF
TRBV6-1	-	few	13	CASSAAETYEQYF
TRBV2	TRBJ2-7	-	14	CASRGGTSSYEQYF
TRBV5-1	TRBJ2-3	few	18	CASSSAGGRMLSTDTQYF
TRBV2	TRBJ1-2	few	13	CASRIQGGSGYTF
TRBV6-5	TRBJ1-1	few	16	CASSYSPRTLNTEAFF
TRBV9	TRBJ1-6	-	14	CASSADRVRSPLHF
TRBV15	TRBJ1-2	-	14	CATSRARGLDGYTF
TRBV19	TRBJ1-2	-	12	CASSNGNYGYTF
TRBV19	TRBJ1-2	few	15	CASSPVGLGQSGYTF
TRBV5-4	TRBJ2-5	-	14	CASSLMTRKETQYF
TRBV5-1	TRBJ2-1	-	15	CASSQGLAGYNEQFF
TRBV5-1	TRBJ2-1	few	15	CASSLASGRAGEQFF
TRBV30	TRBJ1-1	few	15	CAWTKELRDRVRAFF
TRBV7-9	TRBJ2-6	-	19	CASSSPLGSGRSGANVLTF